A selection of T cell receptor beta chains follows, all from one sample in a study of Ad26.COV2.S vaccination and SARS-CoV-2 variants. Here immunoSEQ multiplex PCR was the method, and the copy in TCRdb shows in-frame clones only, minus some. The sample gives 300,000 to 400,000 clones, about nine tenths of which show up once; 6.4% is in the top ten. Sequencing was performed on peripheral blood, taken in a trial of Ad26.COV2.S vaccine versus placebo. These receptors originate from a person between 18 and 59 years old who received the Ad26.COV2.S COVID-19 vaccine or a placebo. The CDR3 runs from the conserved cysteine through the conserved F or W. D genes are given only for firm matches. The size of a clone is reported for some rows only, either as once, few or many, or as a class for expanded clones.

TRBV7-9	TRBJ2-7	-	-	CASSLPESSYEQYF	TGTGCCAGCAGCCTCCCCGAAAGCTCCTACGAGCAGTACTTC
TRBV11-2	TRBJ1-5	-	-	CASSLGLRNQPQHF	TGTGCCAGCAGCTTGGGACTTCGCAATCAGCCCCAGCATTTT
TRBV5-3	TRBJ1-2	once	-	CATVKEKDITRGYTF	TGTGCCACAGTGAAAGAGAAAGATATAACACGAGGCTACACCTTC
TRBV5-1	TRBJ2-7	-	TRBD1	CASRTGVQGQSYEQYF	TGCGCCAGCAGAACAGGGGTCCAGGGGCAATCCTACGAGCAGTACTTC
TRBV6-2/TRBV6-3	TRBJ2-7	few	-	CASSYEAESGEQYF	TGTGCCAGCAGTTACGAAGCGGAAAGCGGTGAGCAGTACTTC
TRBV30	TRBJ2-2	once	-	CAWRKDSLHTGELFF	TGTGCCTGGAGAAAGGACAGCCTTCACACCGGGGAGCTGTTTTTT
TRBV18	TRBJ2-3	-	TRBD2	CASSPRAGGLRDTQYF	TGTGCCAGCTCACCACGAGCGGGGGGGTTACGCGATACGCAGTATTTT
TRBV11-3	TRBJ2-7	once	TRBD1	CASSHRGQGVSQQYF	TGTGCCAGCAGCCACCGGGGACAGGGGGTCTCCCAGCAGTACTTC
TRBV3-1/TRBV3-2	TRBJ1-1	-	-	CASSQVGGEAFF	TGTGCCAGCAGCCAAGTTGGGGGAGAAGCTTTCTTT
TRBV3-1/TRBV3-2	TRBJ1-5	-	-	CASSYGTRNQPQHF	TGTGCCAGCAGTTACGGGACCCGCAATCAGCCCCAGCATTTT
TRBV27	TRBJ2-3	-	-	CASSLIRTDTQYF	TGTGCCAGCAGTTTAATTCGCACAGATACGCAGTATTTT
TRBV4-3	TRBJ1-2	-	-	CASSQVSAPGVGGYTF	TGCGCCAGCAGCCAAGTCTCAGCCCCAGGGGTAGGAGGCTACACCTTC
TRBV9	TRBJ2-1	-	-	CASSRLVGQDNEQFF	TGTGCCAGCAGCCGTCTAGTGGGGCAGGACAATGAGCAGTTCTTC
TRBV2	TRBJ2-3	-	-	CASSFWGNTDTQYF	TGTGCCAGCAGTTTCTGGGGCAACACAGATACGCAGTATTTT
TRBV11-2	TRBJ2-7	once	-	CASSPLASLYPYEQYF	TGTGCCAGCAGCCCCCTAGCGTCCCTCTACCCCTACGAGCAGTACTTC
TRBV15	TRBJ2-5	-	-	CATSRAATGVQETQYF	TGTGCCACCAGCAGAGCCGCCACAGGTGTGCAAGAGACCCAGTACTTC
TRBV4-3	TRBJ2-3	-	-	CASSQDRGNTQYF	TGCGCCAGCAGCCAAGATCGGGGTAATACGCAGTATTTT
TRBV18	TRBJ1-5	once	-	CASSQGSNQPQHF	TGTGCCAGCTCACAGGGTAGCAATCAGCCCCAGCATTTT
TRBV15	TRBJ2-7	many	TRBD1	CATSRDRGPYEQYF	TGTGCCACCAGCAGAGACAGGGGGCCCTACGAGCAGTACTTC
TRBV6-2/TRBV6-3	TRBJ2-7	-	TRBD1	CASSYDRGLGEQYF	TGTGCCAGCAGTTACGACAGGGGGCTTGGGGAGCAGTACTTC
TRBV29-1	TRBJ1-1	-	-	CSVEDQAVSPKNTEAFF	TGCAGCGTTGAAGATCAAGCGGTATCTCCGAAGAACACTGAAGCTTTCTTT
TRBV5-1	TRBJ2-3	-	TRBD2	CASSTLTSGRATDTQYF	TGCGCCAGCAGCACGCTGACTAGCGGGAGGGCCACAGATACGCAGTATTTT
TRBV7-9	TRBJ1-6	-	-	CASSQDLSPLHF	TGTGCCAGCAGCCAGGACCTCTCACCCCTCCACTTT
TRBV30	TRBJ1-4	-	TRBD1	CAWSVQGGSEKLFF	TGTGCCTGGAGTGTACAGGGGGGGAGTGAAAAACTGTTTTTT
TRBV7-3	TRBJ2-3	-	TRBD2	CASSSRESGRYTDTQYF	TGTGCCAGCAGCTCGAGGGAAAGCGGGAGGTACACAGATACGCAGTATTTT
TRBV4-3	TRBJ2-3	few	TRBD2	CASSQDEGTSHADTQYF	TGCGCCAGCAGCCAAGATGAAGGGACTAGCCATGCAGATACGCAGTATTTT
TRBV6-2/TRBV6-3	TRBJ2-7	-	-	CASSYLRDGPLAQYF	TGTGCCAGCAGTTACCTTCGGGACGGCCCCCTTGCGCAGTACTTC
TRBV6-2/TRBV6-3	TRBJ1-1	few	TRBD1	CASSPTGRNTEAFF	TGTGCCAGCAGTCCGACAGGGCGGAACACTGAAGCTTTCTTT
TRBV19	TRBJ2-6	-	TRBD1	CASSTGQEISGANVLTF	TGTGCCAGTAGTACGGGACAGGAGATCTCTGGGGCCAACGTCCTGACTTTC
TRBV6-1	TRBJ2-1	-	-	CASSWATVNEQFF	TGTGCCAGCAGTTGGGCGACGGTAAATGAGCAGTTCTTC
TRBV30	TRBJ2-5	-	TRBD1	CAWSLRDRIQETQYF	TGTGCCTGGAGCCTTAGGGACAGAATACAAGAGACCCAGTACTTC
TRBV6-2/TRBV6-3	TRBJ1-1	-	-	CASSYSTNPNTEAFF	TGTGCCAGCAGTTACTCGACTAACCCGAACACTGAAGCTTTCTTT
TRBV5-1	TRBJ2-1	-	TRBD2	CASSLIAGANNEQFF	TGCGCCAGCAGCCTTATAGCGGGGGCCAACAATGAGCAGTTCTTC
TRBV4-1	TRBJ1-5	-	TRBD1	CASSQERGLVQPQHF	TGCGCCAGCAGCCAAGAGAGGGGGCTGGTTCAGCCCCAGCATTTT
TRBV10-3	TRBJ1-2	-	TRBD1	CAISNTGTGVHKGYTF	TGTGCCATCAGCAATACCGGGACAGGAGTCCATAAGGGCTACACCTTC
TRBV7-9	TRBJ2-3	-	-	CASSAEPSSTDTQYF	TGTGCCAGCAGCGCTGAACCGTCTAGCACAGATACGCAGTATTTT
TRBV7-9	TRBJ2-7	-	-	CASSLGRGYEQYF	TGTGCCAGCAGCTTAGGACGGGGCTACGAGCAGTACTTC
TRBV2	TRBJ1-5	-	-	CASSYIPQPQHF	TGTGCCAGCAGTTACATACCTCAGCCCCAGCATTTT
TRBV5-1	TRBJ2-6	-	-	CASSSGGASSGANVLTF	TGCGCCAGCAGCTCCGGGGGTGCGAGCTCTGGGGCCAACGTCCTGACTTTC
TRBV5-1	TRBJ1-4	-	-	CASSGTVGATNEKLFF	TGCGCCAGCAGCGGCACCGTGGGGGCAACTAATGAAAAACTGTTTTTT
TRBV28	TRBJ2-1	-	-	CASRSAGFLRDNEQFF	TGTGCCAGCAGATCCGCAGGGTTTCTTCGGGACAATGAGCAGTTCTTC
TRBV6-5	TRBJ2-7	-	TRBD1	CATRGGRDGYEQYF	TGTGCCACCAGAGGGGGCAGGGATGGCTACGAGCAGTACTTC
TRBV30	TRBJ1-2	-	TRBD1	CAWSGGRQGDSLGYTF	TGTGCCTGGAGTGGGGGACGACAGGGGGACTCCCTGGGCTACACCTTC
TRBV7-8	TRBJ1-5	-	-	CASSQIGGRRNQPQHF	TGTGCCAGCAGCCAGATCGGCGGCAGGAGAAATCAGCCCCAGCATTTT
TRBV14	TRBJ2-7	-	-	CASNRGALYEQYF	TGTGCCAGCAACAGAGGGGCTCTCTACGAGCAGTACTTC
TRBV28	TRBJ2-7	-	TRBD1	CASSSGDRDGEQYF	TGTGCCAGCAGTTCCGGCGACAGGGACGGCGAGCAGTACTTC
TRBV4-1	TRBJ2-2	-	-	CASSQGQANTGELFF	TGCGCCAGCAGCCAAGGCCAGGCAAACACCGGGGAGCTGTTTTTT